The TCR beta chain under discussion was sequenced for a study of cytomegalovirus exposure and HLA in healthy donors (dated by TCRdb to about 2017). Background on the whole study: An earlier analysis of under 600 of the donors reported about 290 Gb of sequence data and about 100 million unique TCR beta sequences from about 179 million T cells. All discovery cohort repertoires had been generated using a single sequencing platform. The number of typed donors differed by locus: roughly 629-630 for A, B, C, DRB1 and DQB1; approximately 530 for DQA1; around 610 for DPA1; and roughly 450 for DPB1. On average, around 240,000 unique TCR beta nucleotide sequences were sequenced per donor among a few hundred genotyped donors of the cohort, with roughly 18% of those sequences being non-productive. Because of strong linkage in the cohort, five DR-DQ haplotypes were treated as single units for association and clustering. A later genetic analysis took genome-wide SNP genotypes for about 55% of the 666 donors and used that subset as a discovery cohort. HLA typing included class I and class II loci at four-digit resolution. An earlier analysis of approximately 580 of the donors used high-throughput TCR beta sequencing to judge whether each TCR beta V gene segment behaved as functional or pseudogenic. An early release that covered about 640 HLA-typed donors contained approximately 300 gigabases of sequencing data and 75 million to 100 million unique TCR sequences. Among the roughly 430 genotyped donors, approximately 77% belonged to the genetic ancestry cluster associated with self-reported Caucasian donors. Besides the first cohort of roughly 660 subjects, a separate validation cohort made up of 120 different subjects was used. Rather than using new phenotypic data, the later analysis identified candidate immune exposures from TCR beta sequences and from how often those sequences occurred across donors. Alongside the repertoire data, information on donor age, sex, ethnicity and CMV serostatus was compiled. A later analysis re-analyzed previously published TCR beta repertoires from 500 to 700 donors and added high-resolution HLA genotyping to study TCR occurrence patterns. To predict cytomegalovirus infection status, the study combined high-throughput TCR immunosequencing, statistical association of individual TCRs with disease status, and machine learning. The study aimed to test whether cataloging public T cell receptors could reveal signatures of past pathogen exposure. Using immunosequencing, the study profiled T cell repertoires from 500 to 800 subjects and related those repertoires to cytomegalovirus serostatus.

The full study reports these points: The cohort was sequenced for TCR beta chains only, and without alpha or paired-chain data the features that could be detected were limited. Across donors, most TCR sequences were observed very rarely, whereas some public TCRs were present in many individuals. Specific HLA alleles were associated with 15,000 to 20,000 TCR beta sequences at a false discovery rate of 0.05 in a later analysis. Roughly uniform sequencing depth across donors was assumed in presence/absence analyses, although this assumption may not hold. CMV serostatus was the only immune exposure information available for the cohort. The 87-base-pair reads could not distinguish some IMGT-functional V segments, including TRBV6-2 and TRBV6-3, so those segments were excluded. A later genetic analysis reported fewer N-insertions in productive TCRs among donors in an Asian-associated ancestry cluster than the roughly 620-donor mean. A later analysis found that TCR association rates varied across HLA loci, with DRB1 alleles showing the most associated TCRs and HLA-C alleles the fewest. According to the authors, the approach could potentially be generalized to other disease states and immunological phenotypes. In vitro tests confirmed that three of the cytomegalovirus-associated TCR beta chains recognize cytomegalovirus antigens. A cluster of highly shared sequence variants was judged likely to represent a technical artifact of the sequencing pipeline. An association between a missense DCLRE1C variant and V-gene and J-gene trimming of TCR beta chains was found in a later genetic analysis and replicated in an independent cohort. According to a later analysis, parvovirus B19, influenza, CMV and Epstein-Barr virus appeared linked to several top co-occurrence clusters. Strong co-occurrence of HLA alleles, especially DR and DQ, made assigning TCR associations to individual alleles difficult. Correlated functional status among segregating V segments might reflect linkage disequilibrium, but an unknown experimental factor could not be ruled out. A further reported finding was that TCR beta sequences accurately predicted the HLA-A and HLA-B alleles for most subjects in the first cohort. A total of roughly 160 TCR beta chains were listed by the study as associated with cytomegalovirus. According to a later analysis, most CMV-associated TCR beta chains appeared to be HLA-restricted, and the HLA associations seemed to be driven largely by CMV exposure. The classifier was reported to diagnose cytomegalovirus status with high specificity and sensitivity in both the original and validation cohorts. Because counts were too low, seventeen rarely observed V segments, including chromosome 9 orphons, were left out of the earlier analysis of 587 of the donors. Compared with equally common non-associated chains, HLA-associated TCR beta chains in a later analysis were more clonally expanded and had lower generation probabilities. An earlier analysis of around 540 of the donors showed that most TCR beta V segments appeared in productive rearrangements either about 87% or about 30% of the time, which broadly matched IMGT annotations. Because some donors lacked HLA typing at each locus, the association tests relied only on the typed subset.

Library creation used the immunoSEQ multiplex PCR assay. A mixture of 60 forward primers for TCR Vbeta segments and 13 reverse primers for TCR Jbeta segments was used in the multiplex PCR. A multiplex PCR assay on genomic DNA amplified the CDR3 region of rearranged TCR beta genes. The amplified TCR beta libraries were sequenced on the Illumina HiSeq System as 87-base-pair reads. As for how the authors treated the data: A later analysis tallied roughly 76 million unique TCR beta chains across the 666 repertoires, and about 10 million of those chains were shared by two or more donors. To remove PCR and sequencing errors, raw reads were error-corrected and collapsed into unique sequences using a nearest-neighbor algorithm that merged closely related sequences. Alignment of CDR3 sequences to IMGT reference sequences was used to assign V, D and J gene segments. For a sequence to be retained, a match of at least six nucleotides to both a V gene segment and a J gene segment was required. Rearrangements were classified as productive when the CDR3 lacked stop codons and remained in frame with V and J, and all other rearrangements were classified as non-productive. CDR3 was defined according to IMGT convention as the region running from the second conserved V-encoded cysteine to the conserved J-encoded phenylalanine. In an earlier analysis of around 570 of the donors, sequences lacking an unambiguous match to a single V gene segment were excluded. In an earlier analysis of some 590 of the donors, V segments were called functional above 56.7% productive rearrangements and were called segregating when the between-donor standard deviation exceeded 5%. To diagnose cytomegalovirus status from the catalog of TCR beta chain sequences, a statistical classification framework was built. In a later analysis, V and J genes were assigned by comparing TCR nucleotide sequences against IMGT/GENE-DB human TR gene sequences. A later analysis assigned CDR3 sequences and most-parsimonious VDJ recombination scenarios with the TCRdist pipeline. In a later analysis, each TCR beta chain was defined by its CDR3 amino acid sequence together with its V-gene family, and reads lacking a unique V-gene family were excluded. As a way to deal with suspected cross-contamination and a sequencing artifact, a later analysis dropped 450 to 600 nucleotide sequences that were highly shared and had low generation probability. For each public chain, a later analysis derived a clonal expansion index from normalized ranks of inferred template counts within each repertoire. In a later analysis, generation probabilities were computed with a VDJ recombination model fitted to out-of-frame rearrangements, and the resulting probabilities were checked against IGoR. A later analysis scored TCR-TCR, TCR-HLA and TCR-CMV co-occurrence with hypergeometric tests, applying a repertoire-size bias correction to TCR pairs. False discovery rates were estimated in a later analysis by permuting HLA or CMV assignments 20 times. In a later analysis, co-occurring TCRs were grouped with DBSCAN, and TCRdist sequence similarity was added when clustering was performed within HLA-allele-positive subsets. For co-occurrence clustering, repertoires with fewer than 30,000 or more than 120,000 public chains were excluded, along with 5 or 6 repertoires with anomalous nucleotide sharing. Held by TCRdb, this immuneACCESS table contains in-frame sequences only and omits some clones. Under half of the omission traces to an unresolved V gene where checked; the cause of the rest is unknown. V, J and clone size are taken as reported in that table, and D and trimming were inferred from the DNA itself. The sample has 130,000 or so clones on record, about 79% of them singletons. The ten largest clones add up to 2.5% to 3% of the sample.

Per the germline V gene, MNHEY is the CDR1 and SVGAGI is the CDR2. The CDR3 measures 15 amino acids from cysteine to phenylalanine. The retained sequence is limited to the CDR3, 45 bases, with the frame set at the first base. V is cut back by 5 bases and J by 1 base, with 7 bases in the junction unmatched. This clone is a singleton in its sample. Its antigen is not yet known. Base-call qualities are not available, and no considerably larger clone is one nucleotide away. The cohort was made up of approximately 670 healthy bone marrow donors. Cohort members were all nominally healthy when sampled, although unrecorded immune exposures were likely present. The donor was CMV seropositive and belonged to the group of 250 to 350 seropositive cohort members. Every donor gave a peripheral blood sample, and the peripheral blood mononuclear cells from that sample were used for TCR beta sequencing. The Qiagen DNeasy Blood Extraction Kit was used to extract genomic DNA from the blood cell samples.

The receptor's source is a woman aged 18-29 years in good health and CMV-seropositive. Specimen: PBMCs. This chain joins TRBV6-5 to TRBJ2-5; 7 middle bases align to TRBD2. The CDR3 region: CASSAMTSPQETQYF. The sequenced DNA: TGTGCCAGCAGTGCTATGACTAGCCCCCAAGAGACCCAGTACTTC.